This TCR beta chain was recorded in a study of T cell responses to AZD1222 COVID-19 vaccine. Comment on this clone: Its antigen is unidentified.

Only in-frame clones appear in the TCRdb table, and some are missing; sequencing was by immunoSEQ multiplex PCR. This table holds around 99,000 clones, more than 70% found once. Germline V gene data show CDR1 as KGHSH and CDR2 as LQKENI. V trimming: 1 base; J trimming: 1 base; junction bases outside the gene matches: 4. The CDR3 loop spans 18 amino acids. Findings and limits, study-wide: Vaccine-associated CD4 TCRs spanned spike, dominant at 160-218 and 743-854. In all cases, repertoires were sampled only after the peak T cell response.

The starting material was peripheral blood, obtained on day 0 of AZD1222 vaccination. This receptor was taken from an adult in good health. This chain connects TRBV18 to TRBJ2-2; 12 bases are shared with TRBD2. The CDR3 protein is CASSPRLAGGLNTGELFF. The CDR3 coding sequence is TGTGCCAGCTCACCACGGCTAGCGGGAGGGTTGAACACCGGGGAGCTGTTTTTT.